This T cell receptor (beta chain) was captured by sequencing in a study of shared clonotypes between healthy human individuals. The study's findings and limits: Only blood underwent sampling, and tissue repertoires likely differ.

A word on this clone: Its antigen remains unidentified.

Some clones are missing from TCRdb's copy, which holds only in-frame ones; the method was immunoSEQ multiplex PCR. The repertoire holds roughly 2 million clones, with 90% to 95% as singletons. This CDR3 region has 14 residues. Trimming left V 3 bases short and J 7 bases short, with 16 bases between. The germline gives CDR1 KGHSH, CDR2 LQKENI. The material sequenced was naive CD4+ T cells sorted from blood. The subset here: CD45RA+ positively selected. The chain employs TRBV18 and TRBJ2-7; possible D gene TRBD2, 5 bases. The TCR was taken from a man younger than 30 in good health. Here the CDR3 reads CASSPSGVSGEQYF. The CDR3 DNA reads TGTGCCAGCTCACCCTCTGGGGTCTCGGGAGAGCAGTACTTC.